This record concerns one TCR beta chain sequence. Its recognized antigen is unknown. No much larger clonotype is one base removed from it; base qualities were not supplied. The time point label corresponds to: baseline before first vaccination. The intended sense of this specimen's treatment or condition label: meningococcal conjugate vaccine given as trial control. The vaccinee samples were drawn from two UK trials, COV001 and COV002, one of which was a single-blind randomized controlled phase 2/3 trial testing AZD1222 (ChAdOx1 nCoV-19) in healthy adults. For TCRbeta chain sequencing, PBMC samples from trial participants were taken at day 0 and at day 28 after the second dose. This sample was taken from a study of T cell responses to AZD1222 COVID-19 vaccine (dated by TCRdb to 2020 to 2023). With respect to the entire study: A total of just over 230 trial participants underwent TCR sequencing, of whom 207 received two doses of AZD1222 and around 26 received two doses of the MenACWY control vaccine. Enrollment into the trials was organized by age into subgroups of 18-55, 56-69 and 70-plus years, and those subgroups contained roughly 150, 30 and 60 TCR-sequenced participants, respectively. On the study overall, not on this receptor specifically: Vaccine-associated CD4 TCRs spanned the whole spike protein, with dominant responses in regions 160-218 and 743-854. Conclusions about previously exposed vaccinees are limited because only six or seven AZD1222 recipients were SARS-CoV-2 seropositive at baseline. Spike-specific TCR breadth and depth rose significantly after two AZD1222 doses compared with day 0 and with MenACWY recipients. Most participants were white British and females outnumbered males, and the authors suggested that clonal diversity may have been underestimated. The 56-69-year group was small, and its depth increase did not reach significance, likely because of low power. Nearly half of unique spike-specific TCRs reportedly recognized epitopes outside regions mutated in the B.1.351 and B.1.1.7 variants. Because no day 14 peak-response samples were available, repertoires were characterized only after the peak T cell response.

The CDR3 regions of human TCRbeta chains were subjected to immunosequencing. The original methods were these. Repertoire TCRs were matched against a reference library of SARS-CoV-2-specific TCRs generated with the MIRA antigen-specificity platform. Breadth was defined as the fraction of unique TCRs that were SARS-CoV-2-associated, and depth was defined as the fraction of total T cells that were SARS-CoV-2-associated. Using the MIRA data, each spike-specific TCR was mapped to the spike region that the TCR reacts to and placed in a CD4 or CD8 class. Log10-transformed breadth and depth values were compared by one-way ANOVA with Sidak's multiple comparisons tests. TCRdb mirrors the immuneACCESS table, restricted to in-frame sequences. Some clones are absent from its copies; in checked studies, under half trace to an unresolved V gene, and the reason for the others is unknown. V and J calls and clone size are as listed in that table; D and trimming were resolved from the DNA. Here the sample has some 150,000 clones; approximately 87% occur a single time. The ten largest clones take up 4.5% to 6% of the sample.

This clonotype was sampled from an adult in good health. Sequenced here: peripheral blood, sampled on day 0 of MenACWY control vaccination.

The sequenced DNA: TGTGCCAGCAGCTTAATGGCGGGAGGAGAAGAGACCCAGTACTTC. Protein translation: CASSLMAGGEETQYF. Here the chain combines TRBV7-9 and TRBJ2-5, and 8 junction bases match TRBD2. V trim: 2 bases; J trim: 3 bases; unmatched bases: 5. Per the germline V gene (reference sequence), SEHNR is the CDR1 and FQNEAQ is the CDR2. The CDR3 measures 15 amino acids from cysteine to phenylalanine. Left in the record is the CDR3 DNA by itself, 45 bases read in frame from the first base.